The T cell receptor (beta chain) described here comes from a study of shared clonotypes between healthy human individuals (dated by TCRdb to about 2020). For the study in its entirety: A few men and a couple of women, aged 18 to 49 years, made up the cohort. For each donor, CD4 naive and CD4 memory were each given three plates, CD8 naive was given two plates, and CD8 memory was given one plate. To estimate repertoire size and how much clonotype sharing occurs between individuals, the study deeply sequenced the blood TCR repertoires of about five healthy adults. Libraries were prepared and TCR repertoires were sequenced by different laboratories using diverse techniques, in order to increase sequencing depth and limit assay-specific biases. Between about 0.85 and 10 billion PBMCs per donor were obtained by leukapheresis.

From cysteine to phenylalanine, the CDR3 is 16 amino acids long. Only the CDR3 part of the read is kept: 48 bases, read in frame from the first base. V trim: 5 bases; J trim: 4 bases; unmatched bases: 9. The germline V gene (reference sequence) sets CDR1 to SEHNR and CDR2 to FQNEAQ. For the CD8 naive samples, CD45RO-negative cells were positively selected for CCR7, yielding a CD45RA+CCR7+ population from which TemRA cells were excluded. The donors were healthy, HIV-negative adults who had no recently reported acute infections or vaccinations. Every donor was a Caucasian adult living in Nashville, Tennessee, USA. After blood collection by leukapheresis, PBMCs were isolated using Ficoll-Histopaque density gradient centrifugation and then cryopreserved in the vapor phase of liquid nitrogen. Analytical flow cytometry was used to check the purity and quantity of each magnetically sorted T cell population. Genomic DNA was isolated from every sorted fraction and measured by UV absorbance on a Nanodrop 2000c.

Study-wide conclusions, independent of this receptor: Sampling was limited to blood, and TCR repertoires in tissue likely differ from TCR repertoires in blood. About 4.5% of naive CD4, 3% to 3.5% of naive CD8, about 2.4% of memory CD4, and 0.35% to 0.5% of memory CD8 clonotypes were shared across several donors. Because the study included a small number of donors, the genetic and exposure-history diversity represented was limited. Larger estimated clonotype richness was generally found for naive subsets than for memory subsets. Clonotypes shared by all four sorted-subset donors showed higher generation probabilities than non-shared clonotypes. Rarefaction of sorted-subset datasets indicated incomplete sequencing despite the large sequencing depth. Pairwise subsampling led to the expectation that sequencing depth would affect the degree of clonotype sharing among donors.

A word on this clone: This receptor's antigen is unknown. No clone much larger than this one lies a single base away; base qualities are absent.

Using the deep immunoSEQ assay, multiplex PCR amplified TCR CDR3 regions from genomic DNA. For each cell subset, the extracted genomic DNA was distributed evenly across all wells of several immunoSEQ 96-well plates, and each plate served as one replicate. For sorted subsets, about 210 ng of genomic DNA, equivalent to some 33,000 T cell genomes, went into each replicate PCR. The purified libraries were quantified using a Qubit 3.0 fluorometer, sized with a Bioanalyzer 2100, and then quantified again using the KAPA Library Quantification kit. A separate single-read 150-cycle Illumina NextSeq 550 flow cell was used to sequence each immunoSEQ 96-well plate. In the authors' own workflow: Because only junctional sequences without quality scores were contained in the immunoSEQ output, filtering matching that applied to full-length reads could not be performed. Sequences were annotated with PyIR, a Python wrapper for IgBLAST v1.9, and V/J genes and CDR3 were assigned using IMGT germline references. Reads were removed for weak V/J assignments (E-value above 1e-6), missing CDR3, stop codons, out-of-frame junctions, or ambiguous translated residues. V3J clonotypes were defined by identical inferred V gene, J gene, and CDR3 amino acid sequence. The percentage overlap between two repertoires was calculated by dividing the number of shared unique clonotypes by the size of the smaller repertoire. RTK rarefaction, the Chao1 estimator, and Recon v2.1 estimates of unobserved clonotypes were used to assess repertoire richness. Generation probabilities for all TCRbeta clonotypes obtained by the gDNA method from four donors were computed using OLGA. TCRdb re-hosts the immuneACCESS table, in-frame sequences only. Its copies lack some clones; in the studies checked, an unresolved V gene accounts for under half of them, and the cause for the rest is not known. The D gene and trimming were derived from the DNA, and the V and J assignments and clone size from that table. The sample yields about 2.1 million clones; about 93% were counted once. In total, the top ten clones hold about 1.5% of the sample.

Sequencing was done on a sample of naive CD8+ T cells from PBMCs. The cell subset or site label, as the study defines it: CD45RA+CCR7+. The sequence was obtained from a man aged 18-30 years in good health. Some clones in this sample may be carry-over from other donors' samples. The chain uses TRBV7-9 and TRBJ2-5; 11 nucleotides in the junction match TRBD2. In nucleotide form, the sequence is TGTGCCAGCAGCCCCCCTAGCGGGAGGTTCGGAGAGACCCAGTACTTC. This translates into CASSPPSGRFGETQYF.